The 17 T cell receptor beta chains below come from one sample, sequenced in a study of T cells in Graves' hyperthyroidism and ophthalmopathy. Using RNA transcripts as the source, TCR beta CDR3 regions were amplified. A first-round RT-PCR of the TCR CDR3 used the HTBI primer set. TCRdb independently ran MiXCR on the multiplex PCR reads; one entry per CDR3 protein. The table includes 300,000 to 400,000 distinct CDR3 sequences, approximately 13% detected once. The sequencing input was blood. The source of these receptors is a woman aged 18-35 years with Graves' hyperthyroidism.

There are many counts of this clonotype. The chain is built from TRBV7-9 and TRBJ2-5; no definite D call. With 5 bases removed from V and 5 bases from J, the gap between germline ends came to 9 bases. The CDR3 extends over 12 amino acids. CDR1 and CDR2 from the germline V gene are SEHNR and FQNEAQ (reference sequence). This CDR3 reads CASSNPGETQYF. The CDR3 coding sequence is TGTGCCAGCAGCAACCCAGGCGAGACCCAGTACTTC.

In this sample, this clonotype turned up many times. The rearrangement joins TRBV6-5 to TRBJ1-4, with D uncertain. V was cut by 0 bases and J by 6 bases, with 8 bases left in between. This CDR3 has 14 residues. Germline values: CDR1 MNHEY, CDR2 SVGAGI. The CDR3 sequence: CASSYSGLDEKLFF. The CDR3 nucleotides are TGTGCCAGCAGTTACTCGGGTCTGGATGAAAAACTGTTTTTT.

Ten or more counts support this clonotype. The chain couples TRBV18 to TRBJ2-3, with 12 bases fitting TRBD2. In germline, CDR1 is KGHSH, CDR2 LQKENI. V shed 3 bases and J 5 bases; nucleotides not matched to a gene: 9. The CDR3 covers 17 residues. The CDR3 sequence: CASSPPGLAGRIDTQYF. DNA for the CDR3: TGTGCCAGCTCACCCCCTGGACTAGCGGGAAGGATAGATACGCAGTATTTT. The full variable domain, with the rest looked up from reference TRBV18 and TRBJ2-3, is NAGVMQNPRHLVRRRGQEARLRCSPMKGHSHVYWYRQLPEEGLKFMVYLQKENIIDESGMPKERFSAEFPKEGPSILRIQQVVRGDSAAYFCASSPPGLAGRIDTQYFGPGTRLTVL.

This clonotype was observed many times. The CDR3 nucleotides are TGCAGTGCTAGCGAACGGGGATACATCGATGGCTACACCTTC. Translation: CSASERGYIDGYTF. The genes are TRBV20-1 and TRBJ1-2; D uncertain. Germline CDR1 DFQATT, CDR2 SNEGSKA (reference sequence). CDR3 size: 14 residues. Trimming took off 3 bases at V and 6 bases at J, with 17 bases between the two ends.

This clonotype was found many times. The CDR3, as DNA: TGTGCCAGCAGCTTGTCATCAACTAGCACAGATACGCAGTATTTT. Encoded protein: CASSLSSTSTDTQYF. The V and J genes are TRBV5-4 and TRBJ2-3; no firm D call. The CDR3 has 15 amino acids. Trimming removed 1 base from V and 0 bases from J, with 9 bases in between. Germline loops: CDR1 SGHNT, CDR2 YYREEE (reference sequence). The variable domain in full, with the rest retrieved from reference TRBV5-4 and TRBJ2-3, is ETGVTQSPTHLIKTRGQQVTLRCSSQSGHNTVSWYQQALGQGPQFIFQYYREEENGRGNFPPRFSGLQFPNYSSELNVNALELDDSALYLCASSLSSTSTDTQYFGPGTRLTVL.

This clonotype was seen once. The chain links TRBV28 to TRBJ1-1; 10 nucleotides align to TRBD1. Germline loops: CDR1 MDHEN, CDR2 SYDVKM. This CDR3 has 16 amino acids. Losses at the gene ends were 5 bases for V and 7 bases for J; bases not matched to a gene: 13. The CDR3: CASSDPPGQGTREAFF. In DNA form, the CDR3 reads TGTGCCAGCAGTGATCCGCCGGGACAGGGGACTCGTGAAGCTTTCTTT.

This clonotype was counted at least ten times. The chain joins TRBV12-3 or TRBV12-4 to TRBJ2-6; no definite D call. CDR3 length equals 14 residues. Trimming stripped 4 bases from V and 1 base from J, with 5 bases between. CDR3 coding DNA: TGTGCCAGCAGTTCTACATCTGGGGCCAACGTCCTGACTTTC. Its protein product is CASSSTSGANVLTF.

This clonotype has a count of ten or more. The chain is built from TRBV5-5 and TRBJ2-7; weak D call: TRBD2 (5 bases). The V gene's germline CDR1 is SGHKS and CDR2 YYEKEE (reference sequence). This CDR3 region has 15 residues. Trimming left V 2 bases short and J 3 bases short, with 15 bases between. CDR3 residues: CASSLLSGTVYEQYF. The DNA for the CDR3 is TGTGCCAGCAGCTTACTAAGCGGTACCGTCTACGAGCAGTACTTC.

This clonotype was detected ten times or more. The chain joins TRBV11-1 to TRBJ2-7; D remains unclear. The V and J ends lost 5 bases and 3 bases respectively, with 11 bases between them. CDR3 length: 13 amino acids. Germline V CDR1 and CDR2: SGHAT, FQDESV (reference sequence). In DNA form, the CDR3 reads TGTGCCAGCAGCCCAAGACGGAGCTACGAGCAGTACTTC. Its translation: CASSPRRSYEQYF.

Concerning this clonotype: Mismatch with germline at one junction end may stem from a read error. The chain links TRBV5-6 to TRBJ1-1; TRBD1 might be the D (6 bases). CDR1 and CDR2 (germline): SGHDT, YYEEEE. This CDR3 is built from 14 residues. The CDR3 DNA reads TGTGCCGGCAGCTATGGGACACCTCCCACTGAAGCTTTCTTT. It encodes CAGSYGTPPTEAFF. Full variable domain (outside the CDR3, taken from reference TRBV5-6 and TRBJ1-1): DAGVTQSPTHLIKTRGQQVTLRCSPKSGHDTVSWYQQALGQGPQFIFQYYEEEERQRGNFPDRFSGHQFPNYSSELNVNALLLGDSALYLCAGSYGTPPTEAFFGQGTRLTVV.

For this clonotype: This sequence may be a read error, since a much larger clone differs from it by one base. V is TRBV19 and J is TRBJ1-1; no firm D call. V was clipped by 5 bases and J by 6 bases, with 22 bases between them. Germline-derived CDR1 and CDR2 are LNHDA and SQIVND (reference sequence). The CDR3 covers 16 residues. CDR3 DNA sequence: TGTGCCAGTAGTGCCCCCGGGGAGGCCGGCGGCGCTGAAGCTTTCTTT. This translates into CASSAPGEAGGAEAFF.

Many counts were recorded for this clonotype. CDR3 coding DNA: TGTGCCAGCAGGGAAATAGGGGGCCCCGAAGCTTTCTTT. This gives the protein CASREIGGPEAFF. This chain connects TRBV28 to TRBJ1-1, with 7 bases that match TRBD1. CDR1 is MDHEN and CDR2 is SYDVKM in the germline V gene. The V and J ends lost 6 bases and 8 bases, in that order; junction bases with no gene match: 9. The CDR3 length is 13 residues.

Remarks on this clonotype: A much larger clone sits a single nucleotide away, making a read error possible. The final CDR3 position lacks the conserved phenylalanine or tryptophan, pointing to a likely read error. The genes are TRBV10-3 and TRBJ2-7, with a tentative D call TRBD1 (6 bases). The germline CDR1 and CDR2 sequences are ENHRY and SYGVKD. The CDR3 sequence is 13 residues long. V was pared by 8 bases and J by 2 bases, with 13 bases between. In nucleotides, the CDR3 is TGTGCCATCGTTAACAGGGATACCTACGAGCAGTACTCC. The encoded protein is CAIVNRDTYEQYS.

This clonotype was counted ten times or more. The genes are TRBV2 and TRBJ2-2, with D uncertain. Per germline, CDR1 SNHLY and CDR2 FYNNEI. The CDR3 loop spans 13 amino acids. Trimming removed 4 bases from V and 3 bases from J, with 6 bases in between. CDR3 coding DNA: TGTGCCAGCAGTGGGCTACACACCGGGGAGCTGTTTTTT. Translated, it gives CASSGLHTGELFF.

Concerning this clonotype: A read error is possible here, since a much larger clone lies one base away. CDR3 sequence (DNA): TGTGCCAGCAAGATACTAGCCAAAAACATTCGGTACTTC. This codes for CASKILAKNIRYF. V gene TRBV28 combines with J gene TRBJ2-4, with D maybe TRBD2 (6 bases). CDR1 is MDHEN, CDR2 SYDVKM, per germline. The CDR3 runs 13 residues. The full variable domain, rest sourced from reference TRBV28 and TRBJ2-4, is DVKVTQSSRYLVKRTGEKVFLECVQDMDHENMFWYRQDPGLGLRLIYFSYDVKMKEKGDIPEGYSVSREKKERFSLILESASTNQTSMYLCASKILAKNIRYFGAGTRLSVL.

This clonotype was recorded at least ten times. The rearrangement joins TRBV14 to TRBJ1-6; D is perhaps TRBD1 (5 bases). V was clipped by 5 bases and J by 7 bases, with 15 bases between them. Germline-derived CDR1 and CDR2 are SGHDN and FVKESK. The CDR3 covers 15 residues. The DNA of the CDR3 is TGTGCCAGCAGCGTATTCCAGGGTGGCAATTCACCCCTCCACTTT. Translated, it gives CASSVFQGGNSPLHF.

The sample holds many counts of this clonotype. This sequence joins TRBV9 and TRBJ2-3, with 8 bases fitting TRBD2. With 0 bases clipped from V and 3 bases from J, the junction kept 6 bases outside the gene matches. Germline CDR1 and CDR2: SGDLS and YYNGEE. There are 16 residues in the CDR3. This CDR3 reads CASSVVPAGATDTQYF. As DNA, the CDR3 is TGTGCCAGCAGCGTAGTCCCAGCGGGAGCGACAGATACGCAGTATTTT.